The 18 T cell receptor beta chains presented below share a single source sample, sequenced in a study of blood T cells in healthy people across ages (dated by TCRdb to between 2014 and 2017). Libraries were prepared through 5' RACE. The second PCR ran for about 6 to 12 cycles and used a J-beta primer mix along with a sample-barcoded 5' primer. TCRdb took the public reads, trimmed them with fastp at Q25, ran MiXCR for clone calling and kept in-frame beta chains. Rows merge per CDR3 protein into single entries with the most common DNA and genes. The sample includes some 1,800,000 distinct CDR3 sequences, with about 39% observed a single time. The ten largest clones capture roughly 23% of the sample. The specimen was blood. The receptors originated from a human donor in good health.

This sequence joins TRBV19 and TRBJ1-2; tentatively, D is TRBD1 (6 bases). There are 14 residues in the CDR3. Germline CDR1 is LNHDA and CDR2 is SQIVND (reference sequence). V was pared by 2 bases and J by 4 bases, with 11 bases between. Written as DNA, the CDR3 is TGTGCCAGTAGTATAATCGGACAGACCTATGGCTACACCTTC. Protein sequence: CASSIIGQTYGYTF.

The rearrangement uses TRBV28 and TRBJ2-1; 10 bases are a match to TRBD2. Germline CDR1 reads MDHEN; CDR2 reads SYDVKM. J lost 5 bases, V lost 3 bases, and 1 base had no gene match. There are 14 residues in the CDR3. The CDR3 here is CASSFLAGDNEQFF. CDR3 sequence (DNA): TGTGCCAGCAGTTTCCTAGCGGGGGACAATGAGCAGTTCTTC. Looking up the rest from reference TRBV28 and TRBJ2-1 gives the full variable domain: DVKVTQSSRYLVKRTGEKVFLECVQDMDHENMFWYRQDPGLGLRLIYFSYDVKMKEKGDIPEGYSVSREKKERFSLILESASTNQTSMYLCASSFLAGDNEQFFGPGTRLTVL.

This clonotype was picked up a small number of times. The chain links TRBV12-3 or TRBV12-4 to TRBJ2-5; 10 bases map to TRBD1. Trimming at V came to 5 bases and at J to 4 bases, leaving 4 bases not matched to a gene. This CDR3 region has 14 residues. The CDR3 nucleotides are TGTGCCAGCAGTCGTGGGACAGGGGCAGAGACCCAGTACTTC. Protein product: CASSRGTGAETQYF.

The V and J genes are TRBV7-9 and TRBJ2-5; D is possibly TRBD1 (5 bases). The CDR3 runs 13 residues. The V end was cut by 4 bases, the J end by 2 bases, with 8 bases between. Germline V CDR1 and CDR2: SEHNR, FQNEAQ (reference sequence). The CDR3 sequence: CASSSKGQETQYF. CDR3 coding DNA: TGTGCCAGCAGCTCCAAGGGGCAAGAGACCCAGTACTTC.

In its sample, this clonotype was seen a few times. The chain couples TRBV6-2 or TRBV6-3 to TRBJ2-5, with D perhaps TRBD2 (6 bases). The V end was cut by 2 bases, the J end by 2 bases, with 12 bases between. The germline gives CDR1 MNHEY, CDR2 SVGEGT. The CDR3 totals 15 residues. The CDR3 coding sequence is TGTGCCAGCAGTTACCCGGGGGTCCAGCAAGAGACCCAGTACTTC. Amino acids: CASSYPGVQQETQYF.

The chain employs TRBV24-1 and TRBJ1-2; D is uncertain. Between the trimmed V and J ends, which lost 3 bases and 6 bases, there was a span of 13 bases. The CDR3 sequence is 14 residues long. CDR1 and CDR2 (germline): KGHDR, SFDVKD. For the CDR3, the DNA is TGTGCCACCAGTGATATTGACCCGAGGGATGGCTACACCTTC. It yields the protein CATSDIDPRDGYTF.

This clonotype was detected a few times. The chain joins TRBV10-2 to TRBJ1-1; D is perhaps TRBD1 (6 bases). The CDR3 covers 12 residues. V gave up 7 bases and J gave up 4 bases, with 10 bases separating them. The V gene's germline CDR1 is WSHSY and CDR2 SAAADI. The CDR3 sequence is CASMTGFTEAFF. In DNA, the CDR3 is TGCGCCAGCATGACAGGATTCACTGAAGCTTTCTTT.

Points on this clonotype: Compared with germline, one end of the junction differs, possibly owing to a read error. The V gene is TRBV20-1, the J gene TRBJ2-1, with 8 bases aligning to TRBD1. CDR1 is DFQATT, CDR2 SNEGSKA, per germline (reference sequence). The CDR3 runs 14 residues. This chain's CDR3 is CSAGRRQGYNEQFF. The CDR3 coding sequence is TGCAGTGCAGGGCGCCGACAGGGGTACAATGAACAGTTCTTC.

This clonotype was detected only a few times. V and J are TRBV6-5 and TRBJ1-4; 9 bases agree with TRBD1. This CDR3 comprises 14 residues. V was pared by 6 bases and J by 10 bases, with 9 bases of the junction left unmatched. CDR1 and CDR2 from the germline V gene are MNHEY and SVGAGI. CDR3 bases: TGTGCCAGCAGGCCCGGGACAGGGCTGGTAAAACTGTTTTTT. Protein: CASRPGTGLVKLFF.

The chain is built from TRBV2 and TRBJ2-1, with D possibly TRBD2 on 6 matching bases. Gene TRBJ2-7 matches the end of the DNA better, so the J call may be wrong. The CDR3 is made up of 14 amino acids. The V gene's germline CDR1 is SNHLY and CDR2 FYNNEI. DNA for the CDR3: TGTGCCAGCAGGGGGGGAAGTTCCTACAATGAGCAGTACTTC. Protein: CASRGGSSYNEQYF.

This clonotype turned up a few times. The junction and the germline gene differ at one end; a read error may be behind it. This chain connects TRBV10-3 to TRBJ1-1; tentatively, D is TRBD1 (6 bases). CDR3 length equals 16 residues. Germline V lookup: CDR1 ENHRY, CDR2 SYGVKD. CDR3 in amino acids: CATSEVQQGPQQKAFF. CDR3 DNA sequence: TGTGCCACCAGTGAAGTCCAACAGGGACCGCAACAGAAGGCTTTCTTT.

This rearrangement joins TRBV11-1 to TRBJ2-4; weak D call: TRBD2 (6 bases). The CDR3 consists of 15 residues. The germline CDR1 and CDR2 sequences are SGHAT and FQDESV (reference sequence). V was shortened by 5 bases and J by 4 bases, with 15 bases between the two germline ends. This CDR3 is CASSHGGAGKNIQYF. For the CDR3, the DNA is TGTGCCAGCAGCCACGGCGGGGCCGGAAAAAACATTCAGTACTTC. Full variable domain (remainder filled in from reference TRBV11-1 and TRBJ2-4): EAEVAQSPRYKITEKSQAVAFWCDPISGHATLYWYRQILGQGPELLVQFQDESVVDDSQLPKDRFSAERLKGVDSTLKIQPAELGDSAMYLCASSHGGAGKNIQYFGAGTRLSVL.

This chain connects TRBV14 to TRBJ2-3; D gene ambiguous. V lost 3 bases to trimming and J lost 5 bases, with 12 bases between them. Germline V gene data show CDR1 as SGHDN and CDR2 as FVKESK. The CDR3 loop spans 14 amino acids. In nucleotides, the CDR3 is TGTGCCAGCAGCCAGCCCTGGGCCGGAGATACGCAGTATTTT. Protein sequence: CASSQPWAGDTQYF.

V gene TRBV7-2 combines with J gene TRBJ1-4; 10 bases match TRBD1. Germline loops: CDR1 SGHTA, CDR2 FQGNSA. With 5 bases clipped from V and 7 bases from J, the junction kept 7 bases outside the gene matches. The CDR3 totals 15 residues. The CDR3 nucleotides are TGTGCCAGCAGCACAGACAGGGGGCCAGGTGAAAAACTGTTTTTT. The encoded protein is CASSTDRGPGEKLFF.

There are a few counts of this clonotype. The chain employs TRBV4-1 and TRBJ2-5; weak D call: TRBD2 (6 bases). Germline lookup yields CDR1 MGHRA and CDR2 YSYEKL. With 8 bases removed from V and 2 bases from J, the gap between germline ends came to 18 bases. The CDR3 is 15 amino acids. The chain's CDR3 is CASGRLGLTQETQYF. The CDR3, as DNA: TGCGCCAGCGGGCGACTGGGACTTACACAAGAGACCCAGTACTTC.

This clonotype was observed a few times. The chain carries TRBV30 and TRBJ1-2; D is uncertain. The V and J ends lost 3 bases and 8 bases respectively, with 7 bases between them. Germline loops: CDR1 GTSNPN, CDR2 SVGIG (reference sequence). The length of the CDR3 is 10 residues. CDR3 bases: TGTGCCTGGAGAACGGGGGGCTACACCTTC. As protein: CAWRTGGYTF.

About this clonotype: The junction departs from germline at one end; a sequencing error may be responsible. V usage is TRBV6-2 or TRBV6-3 and J usage is TRBJ2-5; 8 nucleotides match TRBD2. The J call may be in error: the DNA end matches TRBJ2-7 better. The CDR3 length is 16 residues. Germline loops: CDR1 MNHEY, CDR2 SVGEGT. The CDR3 region has the DNA TGTGTCAGCAGTTACGGGCGGGGGGCCTCGAACTACGAGCAGTACTTC. Its translation is CVSSYGRGASNYEQYF.

In its sample, this clonotype was seen a few times. The CDR3 protein is CASSLEETFPSDTQYF. The CDR3 nucleotides are TGTGCCAGCAGCTTAGAAGAGACTTTCCCGTCCGATACGCAGTATTTT. The chain carries TRBV11-2 and TRBJ2-3; D is unresolved. This CDR3 has 16 residues. Looked up from germline, CDR1 is SGHAT and CDR2 is FQNNGV. Trimming removed 0 bases at V and 6 bases at J, with 16 bases between.